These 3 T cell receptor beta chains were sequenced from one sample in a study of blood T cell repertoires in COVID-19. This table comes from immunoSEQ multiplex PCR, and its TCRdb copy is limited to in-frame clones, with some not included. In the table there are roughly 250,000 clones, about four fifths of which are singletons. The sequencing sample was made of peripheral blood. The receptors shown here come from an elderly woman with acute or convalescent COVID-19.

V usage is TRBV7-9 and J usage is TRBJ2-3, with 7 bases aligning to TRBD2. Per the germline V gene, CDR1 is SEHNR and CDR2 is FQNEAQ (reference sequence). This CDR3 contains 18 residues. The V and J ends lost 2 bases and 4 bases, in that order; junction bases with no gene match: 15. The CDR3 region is CASSLNPRGTRRADTQYF. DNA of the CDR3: TGTGCCAGCAGCTTAAATCCGCGGGGGACGCGCCGGGCAGATACGCAGTATTTT.

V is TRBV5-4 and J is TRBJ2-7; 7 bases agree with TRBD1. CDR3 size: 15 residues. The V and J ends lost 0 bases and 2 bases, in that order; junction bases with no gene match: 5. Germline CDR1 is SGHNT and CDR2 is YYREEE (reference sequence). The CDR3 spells CASSLGGTAPYEQYF. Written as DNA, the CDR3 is TGTGCCAGCAGCTTGGGGGGGACAGCCCCCTACGAGCAGTACTTC. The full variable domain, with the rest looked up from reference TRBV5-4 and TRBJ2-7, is ETGVTQSPTHLIKTRGQQVTLRCSSQSGHNTVSWYQQALGQGPQFIFQYYREEENGRGNFPPRFSGLQFPNYSSELNVNALELDDSALYLCASSLGGTAPYEQYFGPGTRLTVT.

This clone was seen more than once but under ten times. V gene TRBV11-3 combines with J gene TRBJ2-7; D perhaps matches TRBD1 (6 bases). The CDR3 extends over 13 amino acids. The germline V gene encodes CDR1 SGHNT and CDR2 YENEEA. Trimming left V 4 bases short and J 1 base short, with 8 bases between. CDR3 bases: TGTGCCAGCAGCTCAGGGGCATCCTACGAGCAGTACTTC. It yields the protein CASSSGASYEQYF. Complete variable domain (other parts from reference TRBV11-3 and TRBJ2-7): EAGVVQSPRYKIIEKKQPVAFWCNPISGHNTLYWYLQNLGQGPELLIRYENEEAVDDSQLPKDRFSAERLKGVDSTLKIQPAELGDSAVYLCASSSGASYEQYFGPGTRLTVT.